This T cell receptor beta chain was sequenced during a study of Graves' ophthalmopathy and Graves' hyperthyroidism. Across the study: Hyperthyroidism was considered stable when no ophthalmopathy appeared within 18 months of follow-up. Study-wide findings and caveats: Among expanded thyroid clonotypes above 0.001 frequency, most also occurred in blood.

Of note for this clonotype: Its cognate antigen is unknown.

Using RNA transcripts, the TCR beta CDR3 regions were amplified. HTBI primers were used in a first-round RT-PCR, which preceded a second-round multiplex PCR. One entry per CDR3 protein, called by TCRdb with MiXCR from the multiplex PCR reads. This table has around 1,200,000 distinct CDR3 sequences, roughly 35% appearing once. Exclusion applied to patients with other autoimmune diseases, uncontrolled infections, pregnancy or lactation. Clinicians made diagnoses from clinical symptoms, serum thyroxine, TRAb, thyroid ultrasound and orbital computed tomography. There are 15 residues in the CDR3. With V trimmed by 3 bases and J by 9 bases, 11 bases remained unmatched. Per germline, CDR1 LNHNV and CDR2 YYDKDF (reference sequence).

The material sequenced was peripheral blood or thyroid tissue (not recorded which). The chain has TRBV15 and TRBJ1-2, with 9 bases fitting TRBD1. This TCR was sampled from an adult man with Graves' hyperthyroidism. CDR3: CATSSVDVGQGRYTF. The CDR3 nucleotides read TGTGCCACCAGCAGCGTTGACGTGGGACAGGGCCGCTACACCTTC.